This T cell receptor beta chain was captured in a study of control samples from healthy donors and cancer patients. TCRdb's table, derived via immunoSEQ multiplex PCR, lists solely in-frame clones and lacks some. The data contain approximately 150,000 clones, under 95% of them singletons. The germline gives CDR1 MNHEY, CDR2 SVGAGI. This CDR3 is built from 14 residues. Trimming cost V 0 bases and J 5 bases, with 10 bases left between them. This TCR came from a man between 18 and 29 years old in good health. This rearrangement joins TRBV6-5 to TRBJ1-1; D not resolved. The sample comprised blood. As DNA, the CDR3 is TGTGCCAGCAGTTACTCGTGGGGAGCGACTGAAGCTTTCTTT. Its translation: CASSYSWGATEAFF.